These T cell receptor beta chains were read from a single sample in a study of cytomegalovirus exposure and HLA in healthy donors. Repertoires were generated with immunoSEQ multiplex PCR, while TCRdb's copy carries only in-frame clones and drops some. The sample contains 90,000 to 130,000 clones, around 87% of which appear only once. The specimen was PBMCs. All receptors derive from a woman aged 25 to 39 in good health and CMV-seropositive. Each CDR3 is given without its conserved first and last residue. Each record gives: J gene, V gene, CDR3 protein.

j_call: TRBJ1-3
v_call: TRBV30
cdr3_aa: AWTRTGGNTIY

j_call: TRBJ2-1
v_call: TRBV5-1
cdr3_aa: ASKGGGDKYEQF

j_call: TRBJ2-1
v_call: TRBV4-2
cdr3_aa: ASSQGLVSDNEQF

j_call: TRBJ2-1
v_call: TRBV4-1
cdr3_aa: ASSQASSGVYNEQF

j_call: TRBJ2-1
v_call: TRBV5-1
cdr3_aa: ASRKTSGSASYNEQF

j_call: TRBJ2-3
v_call: TRBV28
cdr3_aa: ASSGTSRAIDTQY

j_call: TRBJ1-5
v_call: TRBV5-6
cdr3_aa: ASSWGRGTQH

j_call: TRBJ2-1
v_call: TRBV28
cdr3_aa: ASSDAGLSYNEQF

j_call: TRBJ2-2
v_call: TRBV5-1
cdr3_aa: ASSLVLGRDPGELF

j_call: TRBJ2-7
v_call: TRBV5-1
cdr3_aa: ASSFGSRGEQY

j_call: TRBJ1-5
v_call: TRBV6-5
cdr3_aa: ASSPTRGNNQPQH

j_call: TRBJ2-5
v_call: TRBV20-1
cdr3_aa: SGTAQETQY

j_call: TRBJ2-3
v_call: TRBV29-1
cdr3_aa: SVAGTDTQY

j_call: TRBJ2-7
v_call: TRBV2
cdr3_aa: ASRALLAGGNEQY

j_call: TRBJ2-5
v_call: TRBV28
cdr3_aa: ASTTGTETQY

j_call: TRBJ2-5
v_call: TRBV4-3
cdr3_aa: ASSQATGGPDFSQY

j_call: TRBJ2-1
v_call: TRBV7-9
cdr3_aa: ASSLPSSGGIYNEQF

j_call: TRBJ2-3
v_call: TRBV27
cdr3_aa: ASRLTGATDTQY

j_call: TRBJ2-1
v_call: TRBV2
cdr3_aa: ASSRTLAGGGNEQF

j_call: TRBJ2-3
v_call: TRBV4-2
cdr3_aa: ASSRSAQTGDTQY

j_call: TRBJ2-1
v_call: TRBV6-4
cdr3_aa: ASSKDRSNNEQF

j_call: TRBJ2-1
v_call: TRBV5-4
cdr3_aa: ASSLKAGGLNEQF

j_call: TRBJ1-1
v_call: TRBV7-3
cdr3_aa: ASSARQIGITEAF

j_call: TRBJ2-7
v_call: TRBV5-1
cdr3_aa: ASSLGLSNAPHYEQY

j_call: TRBJ2-1
v_call: TRBV4-1
cdr3_aa: ASSQEQRYNEQF

j_call: TRBJ1-5
v_call: TRBV5-6
cdr3_aa: ASSLAPGGNQPQH

j_call: TRBJ2-7
v_call: TRBV7-8
cdr3_aa: ASSRHRDTSYEQY